A selection of T cell receptor beta chains follows, all from one sample in a study of early T cells in non-severe SARS-CoV-2 infection. TCRdb passed the 5' RACE reads through MiXCR, listing each CDR3 protein once. The sample consists of 20,000 to 30,000 distinct CDR3 sequences, around 3.9% of them appearing once. The sequencing input was whole blood. Receptors were obtained from an adult who was a healthcare worker with PCR-confirmed SARS-CoV-2 infection or an uninfected control (not recorded which). Both conserved end residues are part of each CDR3. The D gene is left open where the match is weak. Clone size is stated in some rows and not others, as once, few, many or a class when expanded.

d_call	v_call	clone_size	j_call	cdr3_length	cdr3_aa	cdr3_nt
.	TRBV29-1	many	TRBJ2-2	14	CSVRRDTAFGELFF	TGCAGCGTCCGCCGGGACACGGCCTTCGGGGAGCTGTTTTTT
TRBD1	TRBV28	many	TRBJ1-2	15	CASTQVGQGAAGYTF	TGTGCCAGCACTCAAGTGGGACAGGGGGCGGCTGGCTACACCTTC
TRBD1	TRBV3-1	many	TRBJ2-1	16	CASSQPGTAEHNEQFF	TGTGCCAGCAGCCAACCCGGGACAGCAGAACACAATGAGCAGTTCTTC
.	TRBV28	many	TRBJ2-7	13	CAARDRLSYEQYF	TGTGCCGCCCGCGACAGGCTCTCCTACGAGCAGTACTTC
.	TRBV29-1	.	TRBJ2-5	12	CSVELASETQYF	TGCAGCGTGGAGCTAGCGTCAGAGACCCAGTACTTC
.	TRBV20-1	many	TRBJ1-1	15	CSARAPSGGGTEAFF	TGCAGTGCTAGAGCCCCGAGTGGAGGGGGCACTGAAGCTTTCTTT
.	TRBV7-3	many	TRBJ2-1	15	CASSLPGPLGNEQFF	TGTGCCAGCAGCTTACCGGGACCCCTCGGCAATGAGCAGTTCTTC
TRBD1	TRBV7-9	many	TRBJ1-3	14	CASRNGQVGNTIYF	TGTGCCAGCAGGAACGGACAGGTTGGAAACACCATATATTTT
TRBD1	TRBV7-9	.	TRBJ1-3	15	CASSLGQGERYTIYF	TGTGCCAGCAGCTTGGGACAGGGGGAGAGATACACCATATATTTT
.	TRBV4-2	many	TRBJ2-1	12	CASSQETREQFF	TGTGCCAGCAGCCAAGAGACGCGGGAGCAGTTCTTC
.	TRBV5-6	.	TRBJ2-3	17	CASSPRTAPILADTQYF	TGTGCCAGCAGCCCTCGGACAGCGCCCATCCTCGCAGATACGCAGTATTTT
TRBD1	TRBV7-2	.	TRBJ1-1	14	CASSLTGGVTEAFF	TGTGCCAGCAGCTTAACAGGGGGGGTCACTGAAGCTTTCTTT
.	TRBV2	many	TRBJ2-1	15	CASSESRGSYNEQFF	TGTGCCAGCAGTGAAAGCCGCGGCTCCTACAATGAGCAGTTCTTC
.	TRBV2	.	TRBJ2-5	14	CASSREGVEETQYF	TGTGCCAGCAGCAGGGAAGGTGTAGAAGAGACCCAGTACTTC
TRBD2	TRBV20-1	few	TRBJ2-3	17	CSAQGAGLAGATDTQYF	TGCAGTGCTCAGGGAGCGGGACTAGCGGGAGCCACAGATACGCAGTATTTT
.	TRBV18	many	TRBJ1-1	14	CASSLRGANTEAFF	TGTGCCAGCTCACTACGGGGGGCCAACACTGAAGCTTTCTTT
TRBD1	TRBV7-6	many	TRBJ2-6	16	CASSFDRVPGANVLTF	TGTGCCAGCAGCTTTGACAGGGTCCCCGGGGCCAACGTCCTGACTTTC
TRBD2	TRBV10-3	many	TRBJ2-7	12	CADRAGSYEQYF	TGTGCCGATCGAGCGGGAAGCTACGAGCAGTACTTC
.	TRBV11-2	many	TRBJ2-5	15	CASSFSSAVGETQYF	TGTGCCAGCAGCTTTTCATCCGCGGTGGGGGAGACCCAGTACTTC
.	TRBV7-2	few	TRBJ2-1	15	CASSLQSSSYNEQFF	TGTGCCAGCAGCTTACAATCCAGTTCTTACAATGAGCAGTTCTTC
.	TRBV3-1	medium-sized	TRBJ2-1	16	CASSQDFGGVGNEQFF	TGTGCCAGCAGCCAAGATTTCGGGGGAGTAGGGAATGAGCAGTTCTTC
.	TRBV28	many	TRBJ1-2	13	CASRKDISRGYTF	TGTGCCAGCAGGAAGGACATTTCACGAGGCTACACCTTC
.	TRBV28	.	TRBJ2-3	15	CASSRGGPSTDTQYF	TGTGCCAGCAGCCGAGGGGGTCCTAGCACAGATACGCAGTATTTT
TRBD2	TRBV9	many	TRBJ2-7	14	CASSVGGSSYEQYF	TGTGCCAGCAGCGTAGGCGGGAGTTCCTACGAGCAGTACTTC
.	TRBV28	many	TRBJ2-7	15	CASSSQQRGWDEQYF	TGTGCCAGCAGTTCCCAACAGAGGGGTTGGGACGAGCAGTACTTC
.	TRBV11-2	many	TRBJ2-7	13	CASLRPNGGEQYF	TGTGCCAGCCTGAGACCCAATGGGGGGGAGCAGTACTTC
TRBD1	TRBV18	many	TRBJ2-1	13	CASSSQGENEQFF	TGTGCCAGCTCATCACAGGGGGAAAACGAGCAGTTCTTC
.	TRBV29-1	many	TRBJ2-1	12	CSVGTEYNEQFF	TGCAGCGTTGGTACAGAGTACAATGAGCAGTTCTTC
.	TRBV29-1	many	TRBJ2-5	12	CSVAQSHETQYF	TGCAGCGTTGCACAGTCCCATGAGACCCAGTACTTC
.	TRBV28	many	TRBJ2-4	17	CASSLSSGLVAKNIQYF	TGTGCCAGCAGTTTATCGAGCGGGTTGGTAGCCAAAAACATTCAGTACTTC
.	TRBV4-1	.	TRBJ1-1	14	CASSQDRMGTQAFF	TGCGCCAGCAGCCAAGATCGGATGGGGACGCAAGCTTTCTTT
TRBD1	TRBV23-1	many	TRBJ2-2	18	CASSHPTGQGASTGELFF	TGCGCCAGCAGTCATCCTACCGGACAGGGGGCTTCCACCGGGGAGCTGTTTTTT
.	TRBV9	few	TRBJ1-1	12	CASSPGDTEAFF	TGTGCCAGCAGTCCGGGGGACACTGAAGCTTTCTTT
.	TRBV7-9	many	TRBJ1-1	13	CASSANMNTEAFF	TGTGCCAGCAGCGCCAATATGAACACTGAAGCTTTCTTT
.	TRBV20-1	many	TRBJ2-2	15	CSARESGSNTGELFF	TGCAGTGCTAGAGAGAGCGGATCGAACACCGGGGAGCTGTTTTTT
.	TRBV20-1	many	TRBJ1-4	14	CSAPGGSVNEKLFF	TGCAGTGCCCCTGGTGGCAGCGTTAATGAAAAACTGTTTTTT
.	TRBV3-1	.	TRBJ2-1	15	CASSQEWVLYNEQFF	TGTGCCAGCAGCCAAGAATGGGTCCTTTACAATGAGCAGTTCTTC